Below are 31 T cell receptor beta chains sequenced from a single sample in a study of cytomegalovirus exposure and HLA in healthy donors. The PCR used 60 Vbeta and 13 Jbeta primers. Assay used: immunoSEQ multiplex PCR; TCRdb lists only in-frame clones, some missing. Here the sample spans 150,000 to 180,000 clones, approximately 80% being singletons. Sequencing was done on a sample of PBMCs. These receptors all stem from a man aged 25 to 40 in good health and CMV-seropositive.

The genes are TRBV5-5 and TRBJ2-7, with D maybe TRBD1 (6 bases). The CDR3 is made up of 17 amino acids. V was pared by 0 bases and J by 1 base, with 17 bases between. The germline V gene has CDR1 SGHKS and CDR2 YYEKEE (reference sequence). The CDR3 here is CASSLEWGLWGSYEQYF. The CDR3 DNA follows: TGTGCCAGCAGCTTGGAATGGGGGCTATGGGGGTCCTACGAGCAGTACTTC.

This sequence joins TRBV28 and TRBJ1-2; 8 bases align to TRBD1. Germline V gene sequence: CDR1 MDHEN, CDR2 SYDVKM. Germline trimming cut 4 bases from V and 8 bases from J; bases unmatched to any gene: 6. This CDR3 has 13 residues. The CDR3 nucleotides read TGTGCCAGCAGTTCGACAGGGGTAAAGGGCTACACCTTC. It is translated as CASSSTGVKGYTF.

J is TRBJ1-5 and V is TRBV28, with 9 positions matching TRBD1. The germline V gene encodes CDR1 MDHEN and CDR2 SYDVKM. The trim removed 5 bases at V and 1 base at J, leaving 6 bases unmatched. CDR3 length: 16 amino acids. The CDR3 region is CASSRRGQGSNQPQHF. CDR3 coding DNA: TGTGCCAGCAGTAGAAGAGGACAGGGGAGCAATCAGCCCCAGCATTTT.

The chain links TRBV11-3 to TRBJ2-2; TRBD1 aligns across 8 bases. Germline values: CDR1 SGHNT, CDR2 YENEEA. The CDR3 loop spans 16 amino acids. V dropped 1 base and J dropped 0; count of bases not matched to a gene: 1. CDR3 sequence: CASSLGQGTNTGELFF. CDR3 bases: TGTGCCAGCAGCTTAGGACAGGGGACGAACACCGGGGAGCTGTTTTTT. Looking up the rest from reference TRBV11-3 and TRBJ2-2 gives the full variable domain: EAGVVQSPRYKIIEKKQPVAFWCNPISGHNTLYWYLQNLGQGPELLIRYENEEAVDDSQLPKDRFSAERLKGVDSTLKIQPAELGDSAVYLCASSLGQGTNTGELFFGEGSRLTVL.

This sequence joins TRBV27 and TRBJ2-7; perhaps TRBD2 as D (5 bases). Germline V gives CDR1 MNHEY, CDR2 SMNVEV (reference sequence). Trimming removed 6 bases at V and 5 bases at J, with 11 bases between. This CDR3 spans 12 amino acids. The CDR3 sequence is CASSEIGNEQYF. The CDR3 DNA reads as TGTGCCAGCAGCGAAATCGGGAACGAGCAGTACTTC.

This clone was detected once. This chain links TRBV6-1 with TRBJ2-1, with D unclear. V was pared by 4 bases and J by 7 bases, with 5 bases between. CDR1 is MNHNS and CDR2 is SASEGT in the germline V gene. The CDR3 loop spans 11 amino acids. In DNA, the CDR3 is TGTGCCAGCAGTGTTCGGAATGAGCAGTTCTTC. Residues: CASSVRNEQFF.

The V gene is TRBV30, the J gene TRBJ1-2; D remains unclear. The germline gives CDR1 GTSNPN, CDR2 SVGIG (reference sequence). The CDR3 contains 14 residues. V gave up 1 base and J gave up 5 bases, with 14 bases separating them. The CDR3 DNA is TGTGCCTGGAGTGCCAGCGACCGAGGGTATGGCTACACCTTC. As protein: CAWSASDRGYGYTF.

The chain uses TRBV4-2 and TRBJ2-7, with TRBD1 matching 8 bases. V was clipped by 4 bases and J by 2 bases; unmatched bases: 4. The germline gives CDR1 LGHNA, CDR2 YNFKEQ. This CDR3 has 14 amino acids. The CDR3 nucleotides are TGTGCCAGCAGCCGGGGACAGGCGACCTACGAGCAGTACTTC. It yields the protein CASSRGQATYEQYF.

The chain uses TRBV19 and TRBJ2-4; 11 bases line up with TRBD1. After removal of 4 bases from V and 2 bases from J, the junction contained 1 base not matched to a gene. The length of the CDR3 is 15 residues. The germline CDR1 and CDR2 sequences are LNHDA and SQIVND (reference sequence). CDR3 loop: CASSRDRGTKNIQYF. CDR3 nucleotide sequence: TGTGCCAGTAGTAGGGACAGGGGGACCAAAAACATTCAGTACTTC. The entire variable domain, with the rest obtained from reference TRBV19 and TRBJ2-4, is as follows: DGGITQSPKYLFRKEGQNVTLSCEQNLNHDAMYWYRQDPGQGLRLIYYSQIVNDFQKGDIAEGYSVSREKKESFPLTVTSAQKNPTAFYLCASSRDRGTKNIQYFGAGTRLSVL.

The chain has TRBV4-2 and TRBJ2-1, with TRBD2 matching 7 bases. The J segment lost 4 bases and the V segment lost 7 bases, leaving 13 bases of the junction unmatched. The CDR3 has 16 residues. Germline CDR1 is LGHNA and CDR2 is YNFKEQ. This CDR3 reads CASNPTDTSAYNEQFF. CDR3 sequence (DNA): TGTGCCAGCAACCCTACTGATACTAGCGCGTACAATGAGCAGTTCTTC.

CDR3 residues: CASSLRGGTEAFF. CDR3 DNA sequence: TGTGCCAGCAGCTTGCGGGGGGGCACTGAAGCTTTCTTT. The chain has TRBV5-6 and TRBJ1-1; the D gene is possibly TRBD1 (5 bases). Per germline, CDR1 SGHDT and CDR2 YYEEEE. Trimming stripped 1 base from V and 4 bases from J, with 8 bases between. This CDR3 has 13 amino acids.

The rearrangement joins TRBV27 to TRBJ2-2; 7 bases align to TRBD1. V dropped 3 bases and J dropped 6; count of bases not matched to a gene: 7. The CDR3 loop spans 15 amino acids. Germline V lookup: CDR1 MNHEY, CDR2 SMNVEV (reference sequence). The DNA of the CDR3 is TGTGCCAGCAGTTTCGACAGGGAGAGGGCCGGGGAGCTGTTTTTT. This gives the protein CASSFDRERAGELFF.

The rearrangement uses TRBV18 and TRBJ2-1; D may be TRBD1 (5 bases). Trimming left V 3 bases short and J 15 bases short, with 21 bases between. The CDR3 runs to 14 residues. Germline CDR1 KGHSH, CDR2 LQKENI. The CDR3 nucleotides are TGTGCCAGCTCACCGTTATCTCCAGGGAACAAAGCGTTCTTC. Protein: CASSPLSPGNKAFF.

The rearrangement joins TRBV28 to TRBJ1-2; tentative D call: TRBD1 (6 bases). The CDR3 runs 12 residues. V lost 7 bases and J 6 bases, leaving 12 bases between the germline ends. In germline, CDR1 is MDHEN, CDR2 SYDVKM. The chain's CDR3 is CASTPRTDGYTF. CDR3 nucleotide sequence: TGTGCCAGCACTCCGAGGACAGATGGCTACACCTTC.

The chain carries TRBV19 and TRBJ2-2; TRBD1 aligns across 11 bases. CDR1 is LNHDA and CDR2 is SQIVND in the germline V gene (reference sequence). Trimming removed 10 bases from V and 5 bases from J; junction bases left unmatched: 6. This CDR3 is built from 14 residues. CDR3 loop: CATGGTGGTGELFF. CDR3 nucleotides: TGTGCCACCGGGGGGACAGGGGGGACCGGGGAGCTGTTTTTT.

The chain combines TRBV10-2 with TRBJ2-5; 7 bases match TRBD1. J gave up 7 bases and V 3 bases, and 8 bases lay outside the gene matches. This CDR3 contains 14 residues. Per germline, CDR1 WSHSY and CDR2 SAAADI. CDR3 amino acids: CASSDSRQGGTQYF. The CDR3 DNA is TGCGCCAGCAGTGACTCCCGACAGGGCGGGACCCAGTACTTC.

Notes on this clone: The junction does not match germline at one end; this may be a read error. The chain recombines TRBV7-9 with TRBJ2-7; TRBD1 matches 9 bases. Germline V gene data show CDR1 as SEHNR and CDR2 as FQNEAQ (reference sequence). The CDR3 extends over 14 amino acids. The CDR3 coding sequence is TGTTCCAGCAGCACAGAGGACAGGGGCGGCGAGCAGTACTTC. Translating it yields CSSSTEDRGGEQYF.

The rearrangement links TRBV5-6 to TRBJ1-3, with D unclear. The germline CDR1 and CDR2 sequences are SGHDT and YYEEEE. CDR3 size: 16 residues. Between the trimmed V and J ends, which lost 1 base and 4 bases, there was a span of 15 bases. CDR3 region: CASSLQLIPGGNTIYF. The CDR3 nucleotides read TGTGCCAGCAGCTTGCAGTTGATTCCGGGAGGAAACACCATATATTTT.

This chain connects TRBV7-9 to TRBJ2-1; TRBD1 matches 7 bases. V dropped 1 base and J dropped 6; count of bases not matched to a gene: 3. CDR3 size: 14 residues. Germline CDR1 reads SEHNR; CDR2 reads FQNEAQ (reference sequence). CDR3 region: CASSLGQGGNEQFF. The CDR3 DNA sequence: TGTGCCAGCAGCTTAGGACAGGGCGGCAATGAGCAGTTCTTC.

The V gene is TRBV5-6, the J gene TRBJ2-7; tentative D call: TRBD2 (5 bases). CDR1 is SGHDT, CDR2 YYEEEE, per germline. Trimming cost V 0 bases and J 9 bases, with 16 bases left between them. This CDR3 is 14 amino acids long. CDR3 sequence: CASSLGSADCGQYF. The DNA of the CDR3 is TGTGCCAGCAGCTTGGGGTCAGCGGACTGTGGGCAGTACTTC.

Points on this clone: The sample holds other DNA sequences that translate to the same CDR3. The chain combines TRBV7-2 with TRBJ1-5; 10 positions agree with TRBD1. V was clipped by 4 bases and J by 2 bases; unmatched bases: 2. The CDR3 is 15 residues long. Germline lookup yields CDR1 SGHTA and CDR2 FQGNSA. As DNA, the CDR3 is TGTGCCAGCAGCTGGGACAGGGGAGGCAATCAGCCCCAGCATTTT. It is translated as CASSWDRGGNQPQHF.

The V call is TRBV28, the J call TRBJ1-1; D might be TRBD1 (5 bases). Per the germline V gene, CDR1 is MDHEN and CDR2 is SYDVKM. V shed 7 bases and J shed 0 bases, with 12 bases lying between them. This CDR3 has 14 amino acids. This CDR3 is CASNTPGMNTEAFF. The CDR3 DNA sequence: TGTGCCAGCAATACCCCAGGGATGAACACTGAAGCTTTCTTT.

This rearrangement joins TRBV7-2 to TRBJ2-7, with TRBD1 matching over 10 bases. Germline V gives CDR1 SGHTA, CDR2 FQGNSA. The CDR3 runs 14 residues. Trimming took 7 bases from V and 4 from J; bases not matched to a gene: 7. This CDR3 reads CASTEGDRGYEQYF. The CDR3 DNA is TGTGCCAGCACCGAGGGGGACAGGGGATACGAGCAGTACTTC. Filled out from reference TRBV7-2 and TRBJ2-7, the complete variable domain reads GAGVSQSPSNKVTEKGKDVELRCDPISGHTALYWYRQSLGQGLEFLIYFQGNSAPDKSGLPSDRFSAERTGGSVSTLTIQRTQQEDSAVYLCASTEGDRGYEQYFGPGTRLTVT.

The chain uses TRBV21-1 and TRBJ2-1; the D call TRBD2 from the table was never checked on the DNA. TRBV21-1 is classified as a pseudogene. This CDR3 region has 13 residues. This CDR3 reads CASRGVLGHEQFF. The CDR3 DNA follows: TGTGCCAGCCGGGGGGTTCTTGGCCATGAGCAGTTCTTC.

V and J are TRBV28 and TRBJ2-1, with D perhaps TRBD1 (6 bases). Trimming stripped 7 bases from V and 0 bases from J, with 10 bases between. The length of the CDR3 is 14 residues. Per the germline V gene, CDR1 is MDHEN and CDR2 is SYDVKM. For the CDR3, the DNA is TGTGCCAGCACCAAAGGGGGCTCCTACAATGAGCAGTTCTTC. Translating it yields CASTKGGSYNEQFF.

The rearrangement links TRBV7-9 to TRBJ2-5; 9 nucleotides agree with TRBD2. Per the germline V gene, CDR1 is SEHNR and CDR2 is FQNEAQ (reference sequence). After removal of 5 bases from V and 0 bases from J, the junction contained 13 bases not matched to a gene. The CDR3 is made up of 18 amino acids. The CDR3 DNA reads TGTGCCAGCAGCCCCACCCGACTAGCGGTCGACCACCAAGAGACCCAGTACTTC. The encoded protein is CASSPTRLAVDHQETQYF. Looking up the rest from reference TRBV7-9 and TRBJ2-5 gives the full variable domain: DTGVSQNPRHKITKRGQNVTFRCDPISEHNRLYWYRQTLGQGPEFLTYFQNEAQLEKSRLLSDRFSAERPKGSFSTLEIQRTEQGDSAMYLCASSPTRLAVDHQETQYFGPGTRLLVL.

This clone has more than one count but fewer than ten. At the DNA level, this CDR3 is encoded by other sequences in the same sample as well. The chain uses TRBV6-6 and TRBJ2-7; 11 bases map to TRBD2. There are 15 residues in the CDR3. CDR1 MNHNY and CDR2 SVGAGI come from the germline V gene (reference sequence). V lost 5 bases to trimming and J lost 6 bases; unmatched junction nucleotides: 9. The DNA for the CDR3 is TGTGCCAGCAGTCAACTAGCGGGAGCATTGGGCGAGCAGTACTTC. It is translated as CASSQLAGALGEQYF.

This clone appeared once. Written as DNA, the CDR3 is TGTGCCAGCAGCTCCGGGACAGACCAACGCACAGATACGCAGTATTTT. It is translated as CASSSGTDQRTDTQYF. The rearrangement links TRBV5-6 to TRBJ2-3; 7 bases match TRBD1. V lost 3 bases to trimming and J lost 1 base; unmatched junction nucleotides: 8. Germline V lookup: CDR1 SGHDT, CDR2 YYEEEE. This CDR3 spans 16 amino acids.

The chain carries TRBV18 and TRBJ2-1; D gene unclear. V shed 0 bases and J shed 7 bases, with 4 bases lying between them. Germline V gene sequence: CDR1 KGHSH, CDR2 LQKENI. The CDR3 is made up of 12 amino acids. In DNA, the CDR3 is TGTGCCAGCTCACCACCATTAAATGAGCAGTTCTTC. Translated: CASSPPLNEQFF.

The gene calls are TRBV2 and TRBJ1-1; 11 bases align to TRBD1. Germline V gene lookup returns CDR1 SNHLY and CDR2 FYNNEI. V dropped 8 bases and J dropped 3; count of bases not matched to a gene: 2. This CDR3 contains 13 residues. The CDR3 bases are TGTGCCAGCTCGGGACAGGGGGACACTGAAGCTTTCTTT. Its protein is CASSGQGDTEAFF.

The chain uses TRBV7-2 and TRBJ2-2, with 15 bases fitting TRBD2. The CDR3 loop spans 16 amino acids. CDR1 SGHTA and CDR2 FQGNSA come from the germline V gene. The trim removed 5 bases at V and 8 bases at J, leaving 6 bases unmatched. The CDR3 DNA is TGTGCCAGCAGCCTAGGACTAGCGGGAGGGCAGGGGGAGCTGTTTTTT. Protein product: CASSLGLAGGQGELFF.